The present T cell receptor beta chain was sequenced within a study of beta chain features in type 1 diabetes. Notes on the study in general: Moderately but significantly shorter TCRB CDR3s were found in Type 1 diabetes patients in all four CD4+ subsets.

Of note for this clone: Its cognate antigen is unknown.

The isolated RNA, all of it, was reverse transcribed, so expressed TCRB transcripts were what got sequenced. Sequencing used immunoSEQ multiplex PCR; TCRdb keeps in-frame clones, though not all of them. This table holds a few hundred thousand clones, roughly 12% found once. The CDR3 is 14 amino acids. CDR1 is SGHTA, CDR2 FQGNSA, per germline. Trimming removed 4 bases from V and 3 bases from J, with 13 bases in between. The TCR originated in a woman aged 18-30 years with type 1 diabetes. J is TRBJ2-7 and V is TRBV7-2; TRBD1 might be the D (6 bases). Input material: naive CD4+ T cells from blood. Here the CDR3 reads CASSYGTTDYEQYF. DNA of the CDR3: TGTGCCAGCAGCTATGGGACAACCGACTACGAGCAGTACTTC.